Only one count was recorded for the clone carrying this T cell receptor (beta chain). Its antigen is undetermined. The sample belongs to a study of Ad26.COV2.S vaccination and SARS-CoV-2 variants. Study-level information: Donor joined the COV1001 Ad26.COV2.S trial arm. Administration of Ad26.COV2.S was intramuscular, either once or twice 56 days apart.

Sequencing used immunoSEQ multiplex PCR; TCRdb keeps in-frame clones, though not all of them. The sample consists of approximately 460,000 clones, roughly 87% of them appearing once. The treatment here: around 19 received Ad26.COV2.S at low or high dose, single or two shots; roughly five received placebo; per-sample allocation not given. The samples date from day 63 after the first vaccine or placebo injection. Expressing Wuhan-strain SARS-CoV-2 spike, an Ad26 vector served as the vaccine. The CDR3 sequence is 14 residues long. The germline V gene encodes CDR1 ENHRY and CDR2 SYGVKD. The V gene lost 3 bases and the J gene lost 10 bases, with 13 bases spanning the gap. Findings of the study overall: With respect to non-spike TCR breadth, vaccine and placebo recipients were similar.

The clonotype was recovered from a person between 18 and 59 years old who received the Ad26.COV2.S COVID-19 vaccine or a placebo. This specimen was peripheral blood, taken in a trial of Ad26.COV2.S vaccine versus placebo. The J gene is TRBJ1-6, the V gene TRBV10-3; no clear D. CDR3 nucleotides: TGTGCCATCAGTGACGGCCGTCCGAGGTCACCCCTCCACTTT. Amino acid sequence: CAISDGRPRSPLHF.